Listed here is a single T cell receptor beta chain. Its antigen is not known. The CDR3 does not close with the conserved phenylalanine or tryptophan, likely indicating a read error. The limits of the CDR3 on the DNA are not certain, so only TCRdb's listed CDR3 is given. The sample is drawn from a study of molecular identifiers for immune sequencing clone quantification. Notes on the study in general: Clones exceeding 20 RNA copies carried over 99% of effector molecules but under 1% of naive-cell molecules.

The CDR3 length equals 17 residues, ends included. The germline gives CDR1 SNHLY, CDR2 FYNNEI. For bulk TCR libraries, previously described methods and listed TCR primers were used. TCRdb ran MiXCR on the PCR reads and lists one entry per CDR3 protein. The sample includes around 100,000 distinct CDR3 sequences, around 30% of them seen just once. Using a CD8+CD4-CCR7+CD45RA+ phenotype, naive CD8 T cells were sorted. The TCR sequence derives from a human donor in good health. Some libraries in this study had Jurkat cell RNA spiked in. The rearrangement links TRBV2 to TRBJ2-7; the D call TRBD2 from the table was never checked on the DNA. Sequencing was performed on naive CD8+ T cells from blood, with Jurkat cell RNA spiked in. Documented subset: FACS-sorted CD8+CD4-CCR7+CD45RA+ naive T cells. The CDR3 here is CARTAPPIAGVRNEQDY.